The 8 T cell receptor beta chains presented below share a single source sample, sequenced in a study of cytomegalovirus exposure and HLA in healthy donors. 13 Jbeta primers and 60 Vbeta primers were used for the PCR. Sequencing used immunoSEQ multiplex PCR; TCRdb keeps in-frame clones, though not all of them. The repertoire holds roughly 200,000 clones, with approximately 90% as singletons. The sample was PBMCs. The origin of the receptors is a boy between 2 and 10 years old in good health and CMV-seronegative.

J is TRBJ1-1 and V is TRBV10-3; D is possibly TRBD1 (6 bases). The CDR3 length is 16 residues. V lost 0 bases and J 1 base, leaving 12 bases between the germline ends. Germline loops: CDR1 ENHRY, CDR2 SYGVKD. The CDR3 bases are TGTGCCATCAGTGAGTCAAGGACAGAAAAGAACACTGAAGCTTTCTTT. It encodes CAISESRTEKNTEAFF.

The rearrangement joins TRBV9 to TRBJ2-2; D may be TRBD2 (5 bases). The CDR3 contains 14 residues. Germline V gene data show CDR1 as SGDLS and CDR2 as YYNGEE. Trimming left V 2 bases short and J 6 bases short, with 11 bases between. DNA of the CDR3: TGTGCCAGCAGCGTCGGGCGGGTCGCCGGGGAGCTGTTTTTT. As protein: CASSVGRVAGELFF.

This clone was seen a single time. This sequence joins TRBV28 and TRBJ1-2, with D possibly TRBD1 on 6 matching bases. The germline gives CDR1 MDHEN, CDR2 SYDVKM. The ends were cut back, 4 bases at V and 5 bases at J, with 23 bases in the middle. The CDR3 contains 17 residues. The CDR3 region is CASSSPPGAGAGYGYTF. CDR3 sequence (DNA): TGTGCCAGCAGTTCCCCACCTGGAGCAGGGGCGGGTTATGGCTACACCTTC.

This chain uses TRBV6-5 with TRBJ1-5; a possible D gene is TRBD1 (6 bases). The CDR3 length is 14 residues. Looked up from germline, CDR1 is MNHEY and CDR2 is SVGAGI. The V and J ends lost 5 bases and 6 bases respectively, with 14 bases between them. The CDR3 nucleotides read TGTGCCAGCAGTAGAGGTCAGGGGTCTCAGCCCCAGCATTTT. This encodes CASSRGQGSQPQHF.

The rearrangement links TRBV27 to TRBJ2-7, with 8 bases aligning to TRBD1. Germline CDR1 and CDR2: MNHEY and SMNVEV (reference sequence). This CDR3 is 15 amino acids long. The trim removed 3 bases at V and 0 bases at J, leaving 4 bases unmatched. CDR3 in amino acids: CASSFQGANSYEQYF. In DNA form, the CDR3 reads TGTGCCAGCAGTTTTCAGGGGGCTAACTCCTACGAGCAGTACTTC.

The rearrangement uses TRBV7-3 and TRBJ2-1; 15 bases are a match to TRBD2. The CDR3 is 15 residues long. Unmatched junction bases numbered 6, after V lost 4 bases and J lost 11 bases. The V gene's germline CDR1 is SGHTA and CDR2 FQGTGA. The CDR3 DNA sequence: TGTGCCAGCAGCTCTTCTGGGACTAGCGGGGGGAAGCAGTTCTTC. As protein: CASSSSGTSGGKQFF.

The chain is built from TRBV9 and TRBJ2-2, with TRBD1 matching over 7 bases. The CDR3 spans 14 residues. Germline assignment: CDR1 SGDLS and CDR2 YYNGEE. V lost 7 bases to trimming and J lost 0 bases; unmatched junction nucleotides: 3. CDR3 in amino acids: CASRGGPNTGELFF. In nucleotides, the CDR3 is TGTGCCAGCCGAGGGGGCCCGAACACCGGGGAGCTGTTTTTT.

This clone has a single count. The chain carries TRBV2 and TRBJ2-1; 13 bases are shared with TRBD2. CDR1 and CDR2 from the germline V gene are SNHLY and FYNNEI. The V and J ends lost 6 bases and 10 bases, in that order; junction bases with no gene match: 15. This CDR3 has 17 amino acids. The CDR3 here is CASSPRTSGSNRQEQFF. The CDR3 nucleotides are TGTGCCAGCAGCCCACGGACTAGCGGGAGTAACCGGCAGGAGCAGTTCTTC.